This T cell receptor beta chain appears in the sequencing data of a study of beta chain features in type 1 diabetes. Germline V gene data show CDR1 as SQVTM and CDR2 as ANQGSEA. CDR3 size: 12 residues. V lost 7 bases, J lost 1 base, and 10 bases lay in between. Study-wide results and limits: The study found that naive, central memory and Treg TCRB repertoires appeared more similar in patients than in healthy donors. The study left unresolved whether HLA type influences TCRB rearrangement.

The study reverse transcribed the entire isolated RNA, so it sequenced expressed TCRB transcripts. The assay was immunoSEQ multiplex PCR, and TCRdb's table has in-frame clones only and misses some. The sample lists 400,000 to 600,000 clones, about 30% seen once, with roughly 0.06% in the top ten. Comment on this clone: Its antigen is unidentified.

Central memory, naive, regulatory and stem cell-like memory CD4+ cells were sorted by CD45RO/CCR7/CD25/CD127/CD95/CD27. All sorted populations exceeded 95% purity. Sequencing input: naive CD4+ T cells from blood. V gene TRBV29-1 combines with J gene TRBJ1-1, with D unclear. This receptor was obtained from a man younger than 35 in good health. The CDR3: CSGGLENTEAFF. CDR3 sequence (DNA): TGCAGCGGCGGTTTGGAGAACACTGAAGCTTTCTTT.